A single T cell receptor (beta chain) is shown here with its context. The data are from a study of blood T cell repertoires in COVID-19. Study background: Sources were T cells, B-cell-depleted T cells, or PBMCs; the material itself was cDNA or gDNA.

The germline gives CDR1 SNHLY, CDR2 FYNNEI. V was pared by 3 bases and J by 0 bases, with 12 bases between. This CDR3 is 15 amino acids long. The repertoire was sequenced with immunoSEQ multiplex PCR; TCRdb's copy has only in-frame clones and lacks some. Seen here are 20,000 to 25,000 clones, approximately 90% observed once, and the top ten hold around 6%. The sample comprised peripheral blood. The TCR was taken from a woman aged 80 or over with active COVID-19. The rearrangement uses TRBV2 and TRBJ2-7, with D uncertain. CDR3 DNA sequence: TGTGCCAGCAGTGACCCCGGGTTCAGCTCCTACGAGCAGTACTTC. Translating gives CASSDPGFSSYEQYF.